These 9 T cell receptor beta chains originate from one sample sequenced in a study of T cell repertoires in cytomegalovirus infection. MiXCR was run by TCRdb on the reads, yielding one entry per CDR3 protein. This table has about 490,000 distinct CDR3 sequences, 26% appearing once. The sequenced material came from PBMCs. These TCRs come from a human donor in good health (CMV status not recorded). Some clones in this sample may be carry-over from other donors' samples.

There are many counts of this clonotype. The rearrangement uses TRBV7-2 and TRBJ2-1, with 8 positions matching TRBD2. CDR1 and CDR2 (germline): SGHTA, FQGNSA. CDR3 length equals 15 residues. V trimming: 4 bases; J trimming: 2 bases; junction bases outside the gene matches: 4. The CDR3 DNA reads TGTGCCAGCAGCTCCCGGGGGGGCCCCTACAATGAGCAGTTCTTC. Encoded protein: CASSSRGGPYNEQFF.

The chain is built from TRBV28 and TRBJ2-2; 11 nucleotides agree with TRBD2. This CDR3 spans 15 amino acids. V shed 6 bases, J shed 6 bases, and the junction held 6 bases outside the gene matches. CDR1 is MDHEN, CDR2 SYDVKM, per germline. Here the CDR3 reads CASSPGLAVSGELFF. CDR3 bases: TGTGCCAGCAGCCCGGGACTAGCGGTCTCCGGGGAGCTGTTTTTT.

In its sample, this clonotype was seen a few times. The DNA of the CDR3 is TGTGCCAGCAGAACGACACGGATGACCTACGAGCAGTACGTC. It codes for CASRTTRMTYEQYV. The chain links TRBV6-2 or TRBV6-3 to TRBJ2-7, with D hard to call. CDR3 length: 14 amino acids. The germline gives CDR1 MNHEY, CDR2 SVGEGT. The germline V and J ends were trimmed by 6 bases and 2 bases, with 14 bases remaining between them.

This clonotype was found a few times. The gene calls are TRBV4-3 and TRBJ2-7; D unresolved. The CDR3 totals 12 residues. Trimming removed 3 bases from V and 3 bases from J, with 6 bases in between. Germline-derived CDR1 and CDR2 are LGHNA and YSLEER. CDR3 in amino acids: CASSHFDYEQYF. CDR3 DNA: TGCGCCAGCAGCCACTTCGACTACGAGCAGTACTTC.

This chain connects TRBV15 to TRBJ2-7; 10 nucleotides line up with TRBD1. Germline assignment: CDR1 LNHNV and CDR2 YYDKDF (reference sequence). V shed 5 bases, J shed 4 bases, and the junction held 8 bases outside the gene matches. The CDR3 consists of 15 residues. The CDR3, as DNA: TGTGCCACCAGCGGACGGACAGGGGGTACGTACGAGCAGTACTTC. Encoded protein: CATSGRTGGTYEQYF.

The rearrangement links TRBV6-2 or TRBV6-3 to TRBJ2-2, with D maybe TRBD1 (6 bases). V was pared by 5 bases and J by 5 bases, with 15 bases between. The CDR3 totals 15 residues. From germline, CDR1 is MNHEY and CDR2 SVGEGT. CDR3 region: CASSGTYRVTGELFF. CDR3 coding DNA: TGTGCCAGCAGTGGAACTTACAGGGTGACCGGGGAGCTGTTTTTT.

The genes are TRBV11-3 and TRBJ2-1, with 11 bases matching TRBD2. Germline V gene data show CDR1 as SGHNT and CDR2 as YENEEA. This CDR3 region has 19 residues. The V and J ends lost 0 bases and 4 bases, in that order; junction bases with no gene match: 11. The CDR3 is CASSLERTSGWGGYNEQFF. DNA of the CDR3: TGTGCCAGCAGCTTAGAGAGGACTAGCGGGTGGGGGGGGTACAATGAGCAGTTCTTC.

CDR3 loop: CASSLGHSNYEQYF. CDR3 DNA: TGTGCCAGCAGCCTAGGACATAGCAACTACGAGCAGTACTTC. The chain employs TRBV7-8 and TRBJ2-7; TRBD1 might be the D (5 bases). The germline gives CDR1 SGHVS, CDR2 FQNEAQ. V was clipped by 5 bases and J by 3 bases, with 14 bases between them. There are 14 residues in the CDR3.

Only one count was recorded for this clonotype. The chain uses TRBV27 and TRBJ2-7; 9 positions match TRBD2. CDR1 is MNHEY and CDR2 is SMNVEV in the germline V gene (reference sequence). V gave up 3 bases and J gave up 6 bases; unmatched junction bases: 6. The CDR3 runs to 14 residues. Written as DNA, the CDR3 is TGTGCCAGCAGTTTGGGGACTAGCAATGTCGAGCAGTACTTC. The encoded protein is CASSLGTSNVEQYF.